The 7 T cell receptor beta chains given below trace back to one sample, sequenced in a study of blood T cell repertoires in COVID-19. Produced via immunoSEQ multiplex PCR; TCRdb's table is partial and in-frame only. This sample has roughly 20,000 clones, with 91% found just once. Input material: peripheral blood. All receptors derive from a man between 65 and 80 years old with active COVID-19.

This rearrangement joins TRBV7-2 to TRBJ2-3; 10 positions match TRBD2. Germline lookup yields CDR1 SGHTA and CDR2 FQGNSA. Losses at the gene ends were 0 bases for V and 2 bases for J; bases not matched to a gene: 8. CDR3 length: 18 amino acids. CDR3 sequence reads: CASSLARTSGWATDTQYF. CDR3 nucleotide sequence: TGTGCCAGCAGCTTAGCCAGGACTAGCGGTTGGGCCACAGATACGCAGTATTTT.

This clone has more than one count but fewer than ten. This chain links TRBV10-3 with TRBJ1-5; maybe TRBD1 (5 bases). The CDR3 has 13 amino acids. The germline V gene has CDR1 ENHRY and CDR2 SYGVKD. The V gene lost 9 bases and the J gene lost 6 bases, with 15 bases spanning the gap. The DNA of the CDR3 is TGTGCCATTTCTTCGGCAGGGCCTCAGCCCCAGCATTTT. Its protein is CAISSAGPQPQHF.

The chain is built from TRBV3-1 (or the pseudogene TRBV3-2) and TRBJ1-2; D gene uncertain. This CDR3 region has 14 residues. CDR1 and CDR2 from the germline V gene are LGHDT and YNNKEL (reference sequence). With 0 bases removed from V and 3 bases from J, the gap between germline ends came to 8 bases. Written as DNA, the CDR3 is TGTGCCAGCAGCCAAGAACTCACGGACTATGGCTACACCTTC. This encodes CASSQELTDYGYTF.

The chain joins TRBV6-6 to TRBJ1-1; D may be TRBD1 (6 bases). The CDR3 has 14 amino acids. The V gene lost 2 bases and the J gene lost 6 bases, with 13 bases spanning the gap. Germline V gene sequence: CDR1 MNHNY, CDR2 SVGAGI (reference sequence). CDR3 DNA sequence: TGTGCCAGCAGTTACACTACAGGGATGTCTGAAGCTTTCTTT. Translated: CASSYTTGMSEAFF.

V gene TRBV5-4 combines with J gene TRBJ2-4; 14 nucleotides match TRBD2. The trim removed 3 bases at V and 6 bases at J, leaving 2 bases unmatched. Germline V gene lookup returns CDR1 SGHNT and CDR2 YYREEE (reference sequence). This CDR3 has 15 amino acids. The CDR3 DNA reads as TGTGCCAGCAGCTCCGGGACTAGCGGGAGAAACATTCAGTACTTC. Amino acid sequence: CASSSGTSGRNIQYF.

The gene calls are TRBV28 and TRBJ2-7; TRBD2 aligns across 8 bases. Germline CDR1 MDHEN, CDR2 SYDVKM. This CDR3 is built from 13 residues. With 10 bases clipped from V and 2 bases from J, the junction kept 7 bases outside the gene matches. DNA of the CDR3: TGTGCCATCGGGGGGGCCGCGACCTACGAGCAGTACTTC. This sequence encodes CAIGGAATYEQYF.

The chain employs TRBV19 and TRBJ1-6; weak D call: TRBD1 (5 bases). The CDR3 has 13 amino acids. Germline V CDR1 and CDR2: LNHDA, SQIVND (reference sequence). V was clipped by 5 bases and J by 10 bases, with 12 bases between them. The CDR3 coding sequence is TGTGCCAGTAGTTCCCAGGGAGGCTCACCCCTCCACTTT. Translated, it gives CASSSQGGSPLHF.